This entry lists 27 T cell receptor beta chains sequenced from one sample in a study of vaccination effects on CD4 cells after COVID-19. Before any sequencing was done, the ViraFEST assay used viral peptide pools to expand antigen-specific CD4+ T cells. Subsequent to a culture period of roughly 11 days, CD4+ T cells were isolated. Sometime from March through December 2020, the person acquired a SARS-CoV-2 infection that PCR confirmed. Each person got two doses of an mRNA SARS-CoV-2 vaccine, BNT162b2 or mRNA-1273. The assay was immunoSEQ multiplex PCR, and TCRdb's table has in-frame clones only and misses some. Counted here are fewer than 15,000 clones, roughly 66% occurring once; the ten biggest clones make up 33%. These receptors' targets are unknown. The material was CD4+ T cells from PBMCs cultured with HCoV-NL63 spike peptides, obtained after COVID-19 vaccination. The receptors originated from a human donor who had a prior SARS-CoV-2 infection.

By sample share, this clone is large. The gene calls are TRBV9 and TRBJ2-1; TRBD2 agrees at 7 bases. The ends lost 3 bases at V and 2 bases at J; junction bases unmatched: 5. Germline V gives CDR1 SGDLS, CDR2 YYNGEE. CDR3 length: 15 amino acids. CDR3: CASSGLAVPYNEQFF. The CDR3 DNA reads as TGTGCCAGCAGCGGACTAGCAGTCCCCTACAATGAGCAGTTCTTC.

The chain employs TRBV24-1 and TRBJ2-5; 10 bases fit TRBD2. CDR1 and CDR2 (germline): KGHDR, SFDVKD. The CDR3 has 15 residues. The V and J ends lost 10 bases and 5 bases, in that order; junction bases with no gene match: 12. In nucleotides, the CDR3 is TGTGCCACTGAGCGAATTAGCGGGAGGAGGGAGACCCAGTACTTC. Its protein is CATERISGRRETQYF.

A single count supports this clone. The rearrangement joins TRBV7-8 to TRBJ2-7; 9 bases map to TRBD1. CDR3 length: 13 amino acids. Germline trimming cut 7 bases from V and 3 bases from J; bases unmatched to any gene: 4. Germline V gives CDR1 SGHVS, CDR2 FQNEAQ. The CDR3 sequence is CASKEDRGYEQYF. The CDR3 bases are TGTGCCAGCAAGGAGGACAGGGGCTACGAGCAGTACTTC.

V usage is TRBV11-3 and J usage is TRBJ2-1; 11 bases fit TRBD2. The germline gives CDR1 SGHNT, CDR2 YENEEA. There are 16 residues in the CDR3. V lost 1 base to trimming and J lost 2 bases; unmatched junction nucleotides: 1. The CDR3 region is CASSLGLAGTYNEQFF. The CDR3 DNA reads as TGTGCCAGCAGCTTAGGACTAGCGGGAACCTACAATGAGCAGTTCTTC.

V gene TRBV6-1 combines with J gene TRBJ1-1; 8 bases align to TRBD1. Germline V lookup: CDR1 MNHNS, CDR2 SASEGT. This CDR3 contains 16 residues. J was trimmed by 3 bases and V by 2 bases; bases with no gene match: 8. CDR3 sequence: CASSEWTDRVDTEAFF. CDR3 sequence (DNA): TGTGCCAGCAGTGAATGGACGGACAGGGTGGACACTGAAGCTTTCTTT.

V gene TRBV19 combines with J gene TRBJ1-5, with a weak D call TRBD1 (6 bases). CDR1 and CDR2 from the germline V gene are LNHDA and SQIVND (reference sequence). Trimming pared 2 bases from V and 3 bases from J, leaving 11 bases between. The CDR3 runs 15 residues. The CDR3 DNA follows: TGTGCCAGTAGTATAAGCGGACAGTACAATCAGCCCCAGCATTTT. It translates to CASSISGQYNQPQHF.

V and J are TRBV28 and TRBJ2-1, with 7 bases that match TRBD2. The CDR3 is 12 residues long. The J segment lost 9 bases and the V segment lost 7 bases, leaving 6 bases of the junction unmatched. Per germline, CDR1 MDHEN and CDR2 SYDVKM. The DNA of the CDR3 is TGTGCCAGCACGGCACCGGGGGGTGAGCAGTTCTTC. Translating it yields CASTAPGGEQFF.

The chain couples TRBV5-3 to TRBJ2-7; tentative D call: TRBD1 (6 bases). TRBV5-3 is annotated as an ORF whose role is uncertain. V was clipped by 2 bases and J by 6 bases, with 15 bases between them. CDR3 length: 14 residues. The CDR3 reads CARSLWTQGPEQYF. The DNA of the CDR3 is TGTGCCAGAAGCTTATGGACCCAGGGGCCCGAGCAGTACTTC.

V usage is TRBV12-3 or TRBV12-4 and J usage is TRBJ1-2; D unresolved. Trimming stripped 3 bases from V and 4 bases from J, with 9 bases between. The CDR3 is 13 amino acids. This CDR3 reads CASSFLRGYGYTF. The CDR3 region has the DNA TGTGCCAGCAGTTTTCTACGGGGCTATGGCTACACCTTC.

The genes are TRBV27 and TRBJ2-7; 9 bases agree with TRBD1. Germline V lookup: CDR1 MNHEY, CDR2 SMNVEV (reference sequence). With V trimmed by 6 bases and J by 0 bases, 3 bases remained unmatched. The CDR3 is 14 residues long. The CDR3 sequence is CASRGTGSSYEQYF. The CDR3 region has the DNA TGTGCCAGCAGAGGGACAGGGTCCTCCTACGAGCAGTACTTC.

The chain couples TRBV5-1 to TRBJ2-7; D not certain. V was shortened by 5 bases and J by 0 bases, with 21 bases between the two germline ends. Germline-derived CDR1 and CDR2 are SGHRS and YFSETQ. The CDR3 totals 17 residues. This chain's CDR3 is CASRPTEHLDASYEQYF. The DNA for the CDR3 is TGCGCCAGCAGACCAACTGAGCACCTGGACGCCTCCTACGAGCAGTACTTC. The complete variable domain, with remaining parts taken from reference TRBV5-1 and TRBJ2-7, reads KAGVTQTPRYLIKTRGQQVTLSCSPISGHRSVSWYQQTPGQGLQFLFEYFSETQRNKGNFPGRFSGRQFSNSRSEMNVSTLELGDSALYLCASRPTEHLDASYEQYFGPGTRLTVT.

The chain recombines TRBV11-2 with TRBJ1-1, with D possibly matching TRBD1 (5 bases). Germline assignment: CDR1 SGHAT and CDR2 FQNNGV. The V and J ends lost 4 bases and 7 bases respectively, with 22 bases between them. The CDR3 is 16 residues long. In DNA, the CDR3 is TGTGCCAGCAGCTCCCTGGGCTTGATCAGGGATGATGAAGCTTTCTTT. It is translated as CASSSLGLIRDDEAFF.

The chain carries TRBV4-3 and TRBJ2-3, with 12 bases that match TRBD2. The CDR3 sequence is 16 residues long. V was clipped by 4 bases and J by 2 bases; unmatched bases: 4. Germline CDR1 LGHNA, CDR2 YSLEER. The CDR3 DNA sequence: TGCGCCAGCAGCCCGACTAGCGGGAGAGTCACAGATACGCAGTATTTT. Translated, it gives CASSPTSGRVTDTQYF.

The chain combines TRBV4-2 with TRBJ1-2; D gene uncertain. This CDR3 spans 12 amino acids. Trimming took 0 bases from V and 5 from J, leaving 4 bases between them. Looked up from germline, CDR1 is LGHNA and CDR2 is YNFKEQ. CDR3 sequence reads: CASSQDAYGYTF. CDR3 DNA: TGTGCCAGCAGCCAAGACGCGTATGGCTACACCTTC.

J is TRBJ1-6 and V is TRBV10-3; D gene uncertain. V was trimmed by 11 bases and J by 13 bases, leaving 21 bases between them. The CDR3 has 13 residues. The V gene's germline CDR1 is ENHRY and CDR2 SYGVKD. This CDR3 is CAGSDGLLSPLHF. The CDR3 DNA follows: TGTGCCGGGTCGGACGGTCTATTATCGCCCCTCCACTTT.

V gene TRBV5-8 combines with J gene TRBJ2-7; D is ambiguous. The CDR3 is 11 residues long. The V end lost 3 bases, the J end lost 2 bases, and 3 bases lay between the germline ends. CDR1 SGHTS and CDR2 YDEGEE come from the germline V gene. The CDR3 DNA is TGTGCCAGCAGCTCCACCTACGAGCAGTACTTC. Translated, it gives CASSSTYEQYF.

The gene calls are TRBV6-5 and TRBJ2-3; D call uncertain. The germline V gene has CDR1 MNHEY and CDR2 SVGAGI. The CDR3 runs 11 residues. Trimming shortened V by 6 bases and J by 4 bases, and 5 bases separated the two germline ends. The CDR3 DNA reads as TGTGCCAGCAGCAATGCAGATACGCAGTATTTT. As protein: CASSNADTQYF.

The chain couples TRBV6-6 to TRBJ2-7, with D possibly TRBD1 on 6 matching bases. V lost 10 bases, J lost 0 bases, and 19 bases lay in between. The CDR3 has 15 amino acids. Germline CDR1 is MNHNY and CDR2 is SVGAGI (reference sequence). The CDR3 DNA is TGTGCCATCGGTGGGGGCCAGACCTACTCCTACGAGCAGTACTTC. Its protein product is CAIGGGQTYSYEQYF.

J is TRBJ2-5 and V is TRBV5-4; D not resolved. CDR3 size: 13 residues. In germline, CDR1 is SGHNT, CDR2 YYREEE (reference sequence). Trimming stripped 0 bases from V and 1 base from J, with 4 bases between. The chain's CDR3 is CASSLVSQETQYF. The DNA of the CDR3 is TGTGCCAGCAGCTTGGTTTCCCAAGAGACCCAGTACTTC. The full variable domain, rest sourced from reference TRBV5-4 and TRBJ2-5, is ETGVTQSPTHLIKTRGQQVTLRCSSQSGHNTVSWYQQALGQGPQFIFQYYREEENGRGNFPPRFSGLQFPNYSSELNVNALELDDSALYLCASSLVSQETQYFGPGTRLLVL.

V and J are TRBV7-9 and TRBJ2-2, with TRBD2 as a possible D gene (5 bases). With 5 bases removed from V and 3 bases from J, the gap between germline ends came to 16 bases. CDR3 length equals 16 residues. CDR1 and CDR2 (germline): SEHNR, FQNEAQ (reference sequence). The CDR3 is CASSDYERRDTGELFF. CDR3 in DNA: TGTGCCAGCAGCGACTACGAGCGGAGAGACACCGGGGAGCTGTTTTTT.

V usage is TRBV18 and J usage is TRBJ1-2; 10 bases are a match to TRBD1. The CDR3 has 15 amino acids. Trimming took 3 bases from V and 7 from J; bases not matched to a gene: 8. CDR1 KGHSH and CDR2 LQKENI come from the germline V gene. CDR3 amino acids: CASSPRDRGWFGYTF. The CDR3 DNA sequence: TGTGCCAGCTCACCCCGGGACAGGGGATGGTTTGGCTACACCTTC.

This chain joins TRBV18 and TRBJ2-2; D gene unclear. Trimming pared 0 bases from V and 5 bases from J, leaving 7 bases between. Germline CDR1 and CDR2: KGHSH and LQKENI. This CDR3 region has 14 residues. The CDR3: CASSPPRQTGELFF. The CDR3 DNA reads TGTGCCAGCTCACCACCGAGGCAAACCGGGGAGCTGTTTTTT.

The V gene is TRBV9, the J gene TRBJ2-1, with 7 positions matching TRBD1. The CDR3 extends over 16 amino acids. The germline gives CDR1 SGDLS, CDR2 YYNGEE. J was trimmed by 8 bases and V by 3 bases; bases with no gene match: 14. CDR3 region: CASSGGVGTEGHEQFF. CDR3 nucleotide sequence: TGTGCCAGCAGCGGGGGTGTAGGGACAGAAGGTCATGAGCAGTTCTTC.

The chain combines TRBV6-2 or TRBV6-3 with TRBJ1-3, with 8 positions matching TRBD1. V lost 4 bases to trimming and J lost 0 bases; unmatched junction nucleotides: 2. CDR1 MNHEY and CDR2 SVGEGT come from the germline V gene. CDR3 length: 15 amino acids. In nucleotides, the CDR3 is TGTGCCAGCAGTTGGGGGACAGGCTCTGGAAACACCATATATTTT. The encoded protein is CASSWGTGSGNTIYF.

The V and J genes are TRBV5-1 and TRBJ2-3; D remains ambiguous. The length of the CDR3 is 12 residues. V gave up 4 bases and J gave up 5 bases, with 8 bases separating them. Germline CDR1 and CDR2: SGHRS and YFSETQ. CDR3 region: CASSRYLDTQYF. The CDR3 DNA sequence: TGCGCCAGCAGCCGCTACCTAGATACGCAGTATTTT.

CDR3 amino acids: CASSTSGRRSSYEQYF. DNA of the CDR3: TGTGCCAGCAGTACTAGCGGGAGGAGGTCGTCCTACGAGCAGTACTTC. The chain couples TRBV5-4 to TRBJ2-7; 12 bases line up with TRBD2. CDR1 is SGHNT and CDR2 is YYREEE in the germline V gene (reference sequence). The trim removed 5 bases at V and 1 base at J, leaving 7 bases unmatched. The CDR3 totals 16 residues.

The V gene is TRBV30, the J gene TRBJ2-5; D may be TRBD1 (6 bases). This CDR3 spans 14 amino acids. The ends were cut back, 2 bases at V and 0 bases at J, with 10 bases in the middle. Germline CDR1 GTSNPN, CDR2 SVGIG (reference sequence). CDR3 nucleotide sequence: TGTGCCTGGAGTCCAGGACAGTACCAAGAGACCCAGTACTTC. Its translation: CAWSPGQYQETQYF.